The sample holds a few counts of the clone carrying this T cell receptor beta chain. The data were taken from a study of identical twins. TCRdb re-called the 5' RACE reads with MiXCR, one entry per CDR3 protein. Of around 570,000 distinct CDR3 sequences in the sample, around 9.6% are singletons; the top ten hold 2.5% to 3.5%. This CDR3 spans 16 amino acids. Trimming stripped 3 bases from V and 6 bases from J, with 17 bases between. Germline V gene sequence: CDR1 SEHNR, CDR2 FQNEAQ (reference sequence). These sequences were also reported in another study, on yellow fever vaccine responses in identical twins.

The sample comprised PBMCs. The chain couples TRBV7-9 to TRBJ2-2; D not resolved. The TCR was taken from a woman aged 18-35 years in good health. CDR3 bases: TGTGCCAGCAGCTTTCCTCCTCTAGGCTTATCCGGGGAGCTGTTTTTT. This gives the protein CASSFPPLGLSGELFF.